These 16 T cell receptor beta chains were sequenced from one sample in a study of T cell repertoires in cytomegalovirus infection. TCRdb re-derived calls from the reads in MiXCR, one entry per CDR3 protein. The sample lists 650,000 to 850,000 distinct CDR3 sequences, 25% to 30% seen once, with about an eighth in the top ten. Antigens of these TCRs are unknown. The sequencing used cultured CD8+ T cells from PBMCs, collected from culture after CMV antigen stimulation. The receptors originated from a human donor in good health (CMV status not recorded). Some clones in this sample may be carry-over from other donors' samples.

The CDR3 DNA follows: TGTGCCAGCAGTTTAAATGCGGTCATACCCCAGCATTTT. This gives the protein CASSLNAVIPQHF. V usage is TRBV27 and J usage is TRBJ1-5; D gene uncertain. Germline-derived CDR1 and CDR2 are MNHEY and SMNVEV (reference sequence). Trimming took 2 bases from V and 10 from J, leaving 12 bases between them. The CDR3 has 13 residues.

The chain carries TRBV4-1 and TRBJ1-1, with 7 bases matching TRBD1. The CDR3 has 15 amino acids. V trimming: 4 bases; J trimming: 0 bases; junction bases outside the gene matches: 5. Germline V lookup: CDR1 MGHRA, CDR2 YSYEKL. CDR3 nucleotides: TGCGCCAGCAGCCCAGGGGGAGACCTGAACACTGAAGCTTTCTTT. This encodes CASSPGGDLNTEAFF.

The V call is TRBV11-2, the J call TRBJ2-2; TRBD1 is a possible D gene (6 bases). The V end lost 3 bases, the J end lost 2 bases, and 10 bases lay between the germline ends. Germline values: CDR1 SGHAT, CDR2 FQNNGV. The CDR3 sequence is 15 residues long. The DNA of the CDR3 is TGTGCCAGCAGCTTGAACAGGGCAAACACCGGGGAGCTGTTTTTT. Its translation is CASSLNRANTGELFF.

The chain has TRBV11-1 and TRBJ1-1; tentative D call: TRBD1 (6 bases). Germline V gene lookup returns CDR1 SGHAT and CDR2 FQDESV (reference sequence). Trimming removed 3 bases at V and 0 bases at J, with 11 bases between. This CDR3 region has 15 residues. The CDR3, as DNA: TGTGCCAGCAGCTTCCGGACAGTCTTGAACACTGAAGCTTTCTTT. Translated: CASSFRTVLNTEAFF.

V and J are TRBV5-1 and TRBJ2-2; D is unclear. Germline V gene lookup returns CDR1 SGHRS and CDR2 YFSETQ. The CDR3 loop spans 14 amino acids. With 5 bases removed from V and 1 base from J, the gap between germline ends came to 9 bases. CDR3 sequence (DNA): TGCGCCAGCAGGGGCAGAGAGAACACCGGGGAGCTGTTTTTT. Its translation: CASRGRENTGELFF.

For the CDR3, the DNA is TGCGCCAGCAGCCAAGCTCTGGGCAGCCCCTACGAGCAGTACGTC. Translating gives CASSQALGSPYEQYV. The chain links TRBV4-1 to TRBJ2-7; D ambiguous. V was clipped by 1 base and J by 2 bases, with 12 bases between them. Germline-derived CDR1 and CDR2 are MGHRA and YSYEKL. This CDR3 has 15 amino acids.

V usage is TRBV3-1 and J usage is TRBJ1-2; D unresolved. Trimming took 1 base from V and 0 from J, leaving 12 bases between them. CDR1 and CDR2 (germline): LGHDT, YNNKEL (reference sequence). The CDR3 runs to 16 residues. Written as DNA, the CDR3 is TGTGCCAGCAGCCAAGTGGTCACAGCCGCTAACTATGGCTACACCTTC. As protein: CASSQVVTAANYGYTF.

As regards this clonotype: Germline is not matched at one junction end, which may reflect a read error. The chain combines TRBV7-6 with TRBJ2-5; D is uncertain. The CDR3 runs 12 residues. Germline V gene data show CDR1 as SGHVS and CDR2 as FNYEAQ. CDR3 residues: CTSSLDKMEMDF. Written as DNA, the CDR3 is TGTACCAGCAGCTTAGATAAGATGGAAATGGACTTC.

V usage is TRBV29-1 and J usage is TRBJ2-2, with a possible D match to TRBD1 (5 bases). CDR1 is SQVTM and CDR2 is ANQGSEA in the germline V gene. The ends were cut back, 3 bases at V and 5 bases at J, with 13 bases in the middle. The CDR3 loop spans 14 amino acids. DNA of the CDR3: TGCAGCGTTGATGCAGGGTTTGATACCGGGGAGCTGTTTTTT. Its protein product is CSVDAGFDTGELFF.

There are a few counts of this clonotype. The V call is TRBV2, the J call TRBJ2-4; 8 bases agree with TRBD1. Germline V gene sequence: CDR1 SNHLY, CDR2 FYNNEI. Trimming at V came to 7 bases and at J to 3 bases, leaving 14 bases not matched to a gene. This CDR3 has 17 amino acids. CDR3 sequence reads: CASTGQGPSFDKNIQYF. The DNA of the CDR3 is TGTGCCAGCACCGGACAGGGACCTTCGTTTGACAAAAACATTCAGTACTTC. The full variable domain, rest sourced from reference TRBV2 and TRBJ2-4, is EPEVTQTPSHQVTQMGQEVILRCVPISNHLYFYWYRQILGQKVEFLVSFYNNEISEKSEIFDDQFSVERPDGSNFTLKIRSTKLEDSAMYFCASTGQGPSFDKNIQYFGAGTRLSVL.

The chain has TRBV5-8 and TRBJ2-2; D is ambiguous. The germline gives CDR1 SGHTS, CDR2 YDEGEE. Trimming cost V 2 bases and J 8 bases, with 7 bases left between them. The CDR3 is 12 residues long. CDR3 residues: CASSFQAGELFF. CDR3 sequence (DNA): TGTGCCAGCAGCTTCCAGGCAGGGGAGCTGTTTTTT.

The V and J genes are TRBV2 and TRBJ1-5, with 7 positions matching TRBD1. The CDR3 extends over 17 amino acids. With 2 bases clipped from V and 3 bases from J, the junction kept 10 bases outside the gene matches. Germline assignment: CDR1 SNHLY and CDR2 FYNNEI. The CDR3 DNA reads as TGTGCCAGCAGTGAACCTACAGGGGAGTCCTACAATCAGCCCCAGCATTTT. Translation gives CASSEPTGESYNQPQHF.

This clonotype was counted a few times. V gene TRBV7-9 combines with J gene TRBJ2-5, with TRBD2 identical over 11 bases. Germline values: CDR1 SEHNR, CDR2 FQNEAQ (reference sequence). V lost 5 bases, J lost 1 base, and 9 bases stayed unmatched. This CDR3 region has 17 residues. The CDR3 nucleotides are TGTGCCAGCAGCCCTGGACTAGCGGGCGGAGCCCAAGAGACCCAGTACTTC. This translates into CASSPGLAGGAQETQYF.

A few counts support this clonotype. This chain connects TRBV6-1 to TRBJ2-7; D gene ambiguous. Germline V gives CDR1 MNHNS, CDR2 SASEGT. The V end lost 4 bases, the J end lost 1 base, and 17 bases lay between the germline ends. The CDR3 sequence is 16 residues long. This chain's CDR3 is CASSVSIGTPSYEQYF. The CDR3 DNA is TGTGCCAGCAGTGTCTCCATCGGCACTCCTTCCTACGAGCAGTACTTC.

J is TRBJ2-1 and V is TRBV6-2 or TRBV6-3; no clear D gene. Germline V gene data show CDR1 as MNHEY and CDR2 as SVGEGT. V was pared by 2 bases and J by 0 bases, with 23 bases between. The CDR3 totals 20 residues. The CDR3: CASSYDGPGEAISSYNEQFF. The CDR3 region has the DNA TGTGCCAGCAGTTACGACGGGCCGGGTGAAGCAATTAGCTCCTACAATGAGCAGTTCTTC.

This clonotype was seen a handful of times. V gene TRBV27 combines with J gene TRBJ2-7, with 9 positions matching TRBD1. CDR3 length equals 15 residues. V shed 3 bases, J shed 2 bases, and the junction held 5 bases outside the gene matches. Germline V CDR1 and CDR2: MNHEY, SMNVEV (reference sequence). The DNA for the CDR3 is TGTGCCAGCAGTTTTAGAGGGACAGGGACCTACGAGCAGTACGTC. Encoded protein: CASSFRGTGTYEQYV.